Each of the 8 T cell receptor beta chains below was sequenced from the same sample in a study of blood T cell repertoires in COVID-19. Repertoires were generated with immunoSEQ multiplex PCR, while TCRdb's copy carries only in-frame clones and drops some. The sample comprises roughly 570,000 clones, around nine tenths of which are singletons, and roughly 7.4% rests with the top ten. Sequences were obtained from peripheral blood. The receptors here all came from a woman between 50 and 59 years old with COVID-19, enrolled during active disease.

This chain uses TRBV5-1 with TRBJ1-1; 11 bases match TRBD1. Germline-derived CDR1 and CDR2 are SGHRS and YFSETQ. CDR3 length: 16 residues. The trim removed 0 bases at V and 1 base at J, leaving 2 bases unmatched. The CDR3 loop is CASSLVGTGGNTEAFF. The CDR3 DNA reads TGCGCCAGCAGCTTGGTCGGGACAGGGGGGAACACTGAAGCTTTCTTT.

This clone was picked up one time. This chain links TRBV19 with TRBJ1-2, with D tentatively TRBD1 (6 bases). The CDR3 totals 13 residues. The germline V gene has CDR1 LNHDA and CDR2 SQIVND (reference sequence). Trimming removed 6 bases at V and 4 bases at J, with 12 bases between. CDR3 sequence: CASSWEGGYGYTF. CDR3 DNA: TGTGCCAGTAGCTGGGAGGGGGGCTATGGCTACACCTTC. Complete variable domain (other parts from reference TRBV19 and TRBJ1-2): DGGITQSPKYLFRKEGQNVTLSCEQNLNHDAMYWYRQDPGQGLRLIYYSQIVNDFQKGDIAEGYSVSREKKESFPLTVTSAQKNPTAFYLCASSWEGGYGYTFGSGTRLTVV.

This clone was seen a few times. The chain joins TRBV5-4 to TRBJ2-1, with unresolved D. Germline lookup yields CDR1 SGHNT and CDR2 YYREEE (reference sequence). V was pared by 4 bases and J by 1 base, with 6 bases between. The length of the CDR3 is 13 residues. The CDR3 reads CASSADSYNEQFF. CDR3 nucleotides: TGTGCCAGCAGCGCGGATTCCTACAATGAGCAGTTCTTC.

The gene calls are TRBV3-1 (or the pseudogene TRBV3-2) and TRBJ1-2, with unresolved D. CDR3 length: 16 amino acids. V was trimmed by 4 bases and J by 4 bases, leaving 19 bases between them. CDR1 and CDR2 (germline): LGHDT, YNNKEL (reference sequence). DNA of the CDR3: TGTGCCAGCAGCCCTAGATACGAATTTCGCAGCTATGGCTACACCTTC. It codes for CASSPRYEFRSYGYTF.

The rearrangement joins TRBV6-2 or TRBV6-3 to TRBJ2-4; 8 bases are shared with TRBD2. The CDR3 runs to 14 residues. CDR1 is MNHEY and CDR2 is SVGEGT in the germline V gene. Trimming cost V 5 bases and J 8 bases; bases outside gene matches: 8. CDR3 residues: CASSASGGRYIQYF. DNA for the CDR3: TGTGCCAGCAGTGCCTCGGGGGGGAGATACATTCAGTACTTC.

This rearrangement joins TRBV4-1 to TRBJ2-3, with D perhaps TRBD1 (5 bases). The V end was cut by 2 bases, the J end by 4 bases, with 19 bases between. The germline V gene encodes CDR1 MGHRA and CDR2 YSYEKL. This CDR3 region has 17 residues. The DNA of the CDR3 is TGCGCCAGCAGCCAACCATTACAGAAGGGGTACGCAGATACGCAGTATTTT. Translated, it gives CASSQPLQKGYADTQYF.

V usage is TRBV3-1 (or the pseudogene TRBV3-2) and J usage is TRBJ2-7, with D tentatively TRBD1 (6 bases). V gave up 1 base and J gave up 5 bases, with 15 bases separating them. This CDR3 contains 15 residues. Germline V gene lookup returns CDR1 LGHDT and CDR2 YNNKEL (reference sequence). CDR3 sequence reads: CASSQVGQGPHEQYF. For the CDR3, the DNA is TGTGCCAGCAGCCAAGTTGGGCAGGGGCCCCACGAGCAGTACTTC.

The chain carries TRBV7-8 and TRBJ2-4; D uncertain. This CDR3 comprises 13 residues. In germline, CDR1 is SGHVS, CDR2 FQNEAQ. Trimming pared 6 bases from V and 6 bases from J, leaving 12 bases between. CDR3 loop: CASRPSRLNIQYF. The CDR3 nucleotides read TGTGCCAGCAGGCCCTCGCGGCTAAACATTCAGTACTTC. The full variable domain, completed using reference TRBV7-8 and TRBJ2-4, is GAGVSQSPRYKVAKRGQDVALRCDPISGHVSLFWYQQALGQGPEFLTYFQNEAQLDKSGLPSDRFFAERPEGSVSTLKIQRTQQEDSAVYLCASRPSRLNIQYFGAGTRLSVL.